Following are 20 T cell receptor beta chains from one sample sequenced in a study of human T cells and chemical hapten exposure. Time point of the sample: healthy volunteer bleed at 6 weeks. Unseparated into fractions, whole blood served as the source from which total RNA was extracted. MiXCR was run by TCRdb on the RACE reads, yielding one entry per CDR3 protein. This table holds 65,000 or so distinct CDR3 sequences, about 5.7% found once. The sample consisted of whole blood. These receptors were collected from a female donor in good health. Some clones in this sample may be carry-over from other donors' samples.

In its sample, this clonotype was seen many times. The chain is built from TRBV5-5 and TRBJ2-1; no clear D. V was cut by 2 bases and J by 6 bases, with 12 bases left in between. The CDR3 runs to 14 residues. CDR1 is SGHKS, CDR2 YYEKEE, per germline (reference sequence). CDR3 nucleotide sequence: TGTGCCAGCAGCTTTCTGGACGGGCGCAATGAGCAGTTCTTC. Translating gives CASSFLDGRNEQFF. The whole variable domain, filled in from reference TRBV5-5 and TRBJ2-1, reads DAGVTQSPTHLIKTRGQQVTLRCSPISGHKSVSWYQQVLGQGPQFIFQYYEKEERGRGNFPDRFSARQFPNYSSELNVNALLLGDSALYLCASSFLDGRNEQFFGPGTRLTVL.

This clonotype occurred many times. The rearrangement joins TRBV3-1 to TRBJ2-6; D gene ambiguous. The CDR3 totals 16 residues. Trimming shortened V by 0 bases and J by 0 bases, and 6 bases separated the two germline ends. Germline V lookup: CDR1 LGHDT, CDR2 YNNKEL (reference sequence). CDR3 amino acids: CASSQDLASGANVLTF. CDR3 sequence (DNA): TGTGCCAGCAGCCAAGATTTGGCCTCTGGGGCCAACGTCCTGACTTTC.

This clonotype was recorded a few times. In DNA form, the CDR3 reads TGCAGCGTTGATCTAGGGATCGAGACCCAGTACTTC. Protein sequence: CSVDLGIETQYF. This chain uses TRBV29-1 with TRBJ2-5; D remains ambiguous. CDR1 is SQVTM and CDR2 is ANQGSEA in the germline V gene. Deletions cut 3 bases from V and 5 bases from J, with 10 bases between. This CDR3 comprises 12 residues. The whole variable domain, filled in from reference TRBV29-1 and TRBJ2-5, reads SAVISQKPSRDICQRGTSLTIQCQVDSQVTMMFWYRQQPGQSLTLIATANQGSEATYESGFVIDKFPISRPNLTFSTLTVSNMSPEDSSIYLCSVDLGIETQYFGPGTRLLVL.

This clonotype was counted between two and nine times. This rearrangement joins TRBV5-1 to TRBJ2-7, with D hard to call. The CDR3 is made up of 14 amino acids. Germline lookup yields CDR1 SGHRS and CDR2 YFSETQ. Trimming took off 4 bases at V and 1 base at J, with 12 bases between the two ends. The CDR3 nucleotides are TGCGCCAGCAGCAGGACGGACGGATCCTACGAGCAGTACTTC. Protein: CASSRTDGSYEQYF.

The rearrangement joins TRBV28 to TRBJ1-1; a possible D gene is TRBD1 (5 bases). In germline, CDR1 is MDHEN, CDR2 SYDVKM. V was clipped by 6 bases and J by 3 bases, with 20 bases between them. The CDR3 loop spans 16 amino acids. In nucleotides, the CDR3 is TGTGCCAGCAGCCGTGGGACGGCGGCGCGGGACACTGAAGCTTTCTTT. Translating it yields CASSRGTAARDTEAFF.

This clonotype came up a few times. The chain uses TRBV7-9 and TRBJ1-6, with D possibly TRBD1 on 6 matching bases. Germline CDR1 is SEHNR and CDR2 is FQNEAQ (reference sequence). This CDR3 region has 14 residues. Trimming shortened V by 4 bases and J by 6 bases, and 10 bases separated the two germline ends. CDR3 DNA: TGTGCCAGCAGCTCCACAGGGTTTAATTCACCCCTCCACTTT. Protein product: CASSSTGFNSPLHF.

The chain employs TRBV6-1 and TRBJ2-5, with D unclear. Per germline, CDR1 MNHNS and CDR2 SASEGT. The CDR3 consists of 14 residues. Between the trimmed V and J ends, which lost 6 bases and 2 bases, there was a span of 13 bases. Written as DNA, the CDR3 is TGTGCCAGCAGCGGCCGGTTAGGACAAGAGACCCAGTACTTC. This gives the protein CASSGRLGQETQYF.

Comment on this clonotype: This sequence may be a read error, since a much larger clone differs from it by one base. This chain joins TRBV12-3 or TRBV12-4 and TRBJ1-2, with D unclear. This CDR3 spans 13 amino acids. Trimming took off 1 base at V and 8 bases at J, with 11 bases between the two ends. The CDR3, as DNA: TGTGCCAGCAGTTTAGAGACACGTGACGGCTACACCTTC. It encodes CASSLETRDGYTF.

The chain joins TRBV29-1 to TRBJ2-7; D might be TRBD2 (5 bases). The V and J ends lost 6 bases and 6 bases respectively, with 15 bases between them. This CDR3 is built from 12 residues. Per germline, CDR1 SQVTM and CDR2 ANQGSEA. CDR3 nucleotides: TGCAGCGTGACGGGGATCATGGGCGAGCAGTACTTC. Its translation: CSVTGIMGEQYF.

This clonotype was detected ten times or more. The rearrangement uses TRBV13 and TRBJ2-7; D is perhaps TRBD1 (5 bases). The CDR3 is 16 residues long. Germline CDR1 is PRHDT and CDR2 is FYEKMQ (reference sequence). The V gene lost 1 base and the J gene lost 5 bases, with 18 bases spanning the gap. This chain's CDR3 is CASSLAFEGAKNEQYF. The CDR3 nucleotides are TGTGCCAGCAGCTTAGCCTTTGAAGGGGCTAAAAACGAGCAGTACTTC.

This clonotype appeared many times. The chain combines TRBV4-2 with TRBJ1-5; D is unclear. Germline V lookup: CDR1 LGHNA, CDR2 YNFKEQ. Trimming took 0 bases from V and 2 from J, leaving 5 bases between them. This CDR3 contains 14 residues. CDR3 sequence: CASSQDKGNQPQHF. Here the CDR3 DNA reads TGTGCCAGCAGCCAAGATAAGGGCAATCAGCCCCAGCATTTT.

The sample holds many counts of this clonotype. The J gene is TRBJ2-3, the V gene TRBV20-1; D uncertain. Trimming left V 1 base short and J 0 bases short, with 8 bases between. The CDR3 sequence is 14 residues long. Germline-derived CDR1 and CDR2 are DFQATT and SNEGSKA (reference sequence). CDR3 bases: TGCAGTGCTAGAGTAAGAGCTAGCACAGATACGCAGTATTTT. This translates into CSARVRASTDTQYF.

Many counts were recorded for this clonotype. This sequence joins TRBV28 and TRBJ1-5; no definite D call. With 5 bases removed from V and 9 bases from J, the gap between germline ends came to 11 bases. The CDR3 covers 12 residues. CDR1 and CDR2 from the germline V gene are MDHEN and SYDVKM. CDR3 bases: TGTGCCAGCAGTGAGAAGCTTCGGCCCCAGCATTTT. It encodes CASSEKLRPQHF.

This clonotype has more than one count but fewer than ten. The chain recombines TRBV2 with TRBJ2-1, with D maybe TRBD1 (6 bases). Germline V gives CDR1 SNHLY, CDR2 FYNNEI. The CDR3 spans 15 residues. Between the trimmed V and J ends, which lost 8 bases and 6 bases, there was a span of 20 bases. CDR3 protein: CASRRNLQGSNEQFF. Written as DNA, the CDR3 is TGTGCCAGCCGAAGGAATTTACAGGGCTCCAATGAGCAGTTCTTC. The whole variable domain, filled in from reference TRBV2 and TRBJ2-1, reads EPEVTQTPSHQVTQMGQEVILRCVPISNHLYFYWYRQILGQKVEFLVSFYNNEISEKSEIFDDQFSVERPDGSNFTLKIRSTKLEDSAMYFCASRRNLQGSNEQFFGPGTRLTVL.

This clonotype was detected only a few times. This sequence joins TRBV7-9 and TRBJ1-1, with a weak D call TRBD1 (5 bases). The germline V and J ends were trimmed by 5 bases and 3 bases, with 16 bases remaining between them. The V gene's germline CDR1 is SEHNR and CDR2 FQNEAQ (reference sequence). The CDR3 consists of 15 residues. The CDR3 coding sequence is TGTGCCAGCAGCATCTCCGGGACGGCGGACACTGAAGCTTTCTTT. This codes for CASSISGTADTEAFF. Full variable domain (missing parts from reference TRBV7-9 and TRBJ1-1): DTGVSQNPRHKITKRGQNVTFRCDPISEHNRLYWYRQTLGQGPEFLTYFQNEAQLEKSRLLSDRFSAERPKGSFSTLEIQRTEQGDSAMYLCASSISGTADTEAFFGQGTRLTVV.

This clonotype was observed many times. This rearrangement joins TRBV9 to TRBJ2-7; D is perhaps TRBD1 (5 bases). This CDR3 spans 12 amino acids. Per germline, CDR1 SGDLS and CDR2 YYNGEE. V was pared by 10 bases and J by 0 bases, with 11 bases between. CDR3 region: CASQGVSYEQYF. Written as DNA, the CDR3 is TGTGCCTCCCAGGGCGTCTCCTACGAGCAGTACTTC.

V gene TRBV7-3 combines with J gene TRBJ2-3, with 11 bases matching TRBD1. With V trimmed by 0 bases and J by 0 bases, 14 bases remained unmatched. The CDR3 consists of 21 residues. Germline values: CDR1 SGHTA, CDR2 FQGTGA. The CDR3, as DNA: TGTGCCAGCAGCTTAACCCCTTGGACAGGGGGCGTTTTATCTAGCACAGATACGCAGTATTTT. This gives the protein CASSLTPWTGGVLSSTDTQYF. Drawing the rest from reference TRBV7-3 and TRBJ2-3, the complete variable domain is GAGVSQTPSNKVTEKGKYVELRCDPISGHTALYWYRQSLGQGPEFLIYFQGTGAADDSGLPNDRFFAVRPEGSVSTLKIQRTERGDSAVYLCASSLTPWTGGVLSSTDTQYFGPGTRLTVL.

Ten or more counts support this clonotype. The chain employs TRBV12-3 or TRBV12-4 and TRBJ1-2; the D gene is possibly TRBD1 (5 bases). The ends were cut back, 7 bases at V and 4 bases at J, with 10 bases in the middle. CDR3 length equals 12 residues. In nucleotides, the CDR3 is TGTGCCAGCACCCAGGGCAGCTATGGCTACACCTTC. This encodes CASTQGSYGYTF.

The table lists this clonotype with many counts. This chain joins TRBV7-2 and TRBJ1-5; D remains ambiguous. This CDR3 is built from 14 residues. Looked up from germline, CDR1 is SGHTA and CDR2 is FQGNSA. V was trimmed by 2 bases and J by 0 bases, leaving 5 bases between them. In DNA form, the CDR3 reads TGTGCCAGCAGCTTAATGGGTAGCAATCAGCCCCAGCATTTT. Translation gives CASSLMGSNQPQHF. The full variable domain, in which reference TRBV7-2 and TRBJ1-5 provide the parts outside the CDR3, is GAGVSQSPSNKVTEKGKDVELRCDPISGHTALYWYRQSLGQGLEFLIYFQGNSAPDKSGLPSDRFSAERTGGSVSTLTIQRTQQEDSAVYLCASSLMGSNQPQHFGDGTRLSIL.

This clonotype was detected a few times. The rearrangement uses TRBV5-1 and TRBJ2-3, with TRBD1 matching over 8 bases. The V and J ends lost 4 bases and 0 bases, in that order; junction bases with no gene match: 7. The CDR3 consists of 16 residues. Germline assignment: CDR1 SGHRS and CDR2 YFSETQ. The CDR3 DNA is TGCGCCAGCAGCCCGGGGACAGGCACTAGCACAGATACGCAGTATTTT. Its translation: CASSPGTGTSTDTQYF.